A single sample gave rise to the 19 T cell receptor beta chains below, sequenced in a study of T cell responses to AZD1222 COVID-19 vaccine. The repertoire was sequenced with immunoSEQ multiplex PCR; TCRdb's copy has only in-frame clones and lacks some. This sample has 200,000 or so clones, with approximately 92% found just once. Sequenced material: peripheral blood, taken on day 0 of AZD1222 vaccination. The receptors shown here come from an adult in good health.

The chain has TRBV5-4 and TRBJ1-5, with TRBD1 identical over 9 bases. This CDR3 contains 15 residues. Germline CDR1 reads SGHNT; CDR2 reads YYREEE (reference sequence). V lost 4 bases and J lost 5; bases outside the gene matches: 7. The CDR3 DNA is TGTGCCAGCAGCAAGGACAGGGGCATGGATCAGCCCCAGCATTTT. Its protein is CASSKDRGMDQPQHF.

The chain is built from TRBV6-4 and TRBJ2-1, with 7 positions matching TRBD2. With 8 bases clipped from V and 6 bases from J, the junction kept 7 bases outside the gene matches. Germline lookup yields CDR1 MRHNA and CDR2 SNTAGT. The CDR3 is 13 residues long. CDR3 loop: CASGAGDSNEQFF. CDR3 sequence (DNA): TGTGCCAGCGGGGCGGGAGATAGCAATGAGCAGTTCTTC.

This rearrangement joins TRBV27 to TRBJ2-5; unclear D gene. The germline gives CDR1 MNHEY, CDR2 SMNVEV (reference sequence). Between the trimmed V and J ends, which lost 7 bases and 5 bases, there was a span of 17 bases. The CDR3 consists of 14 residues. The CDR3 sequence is CASMGGSSWETQYF. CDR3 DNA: TGTGCCAGCATGGGCGGCTCCAGCTGGGAGACCCAGTACTTC.

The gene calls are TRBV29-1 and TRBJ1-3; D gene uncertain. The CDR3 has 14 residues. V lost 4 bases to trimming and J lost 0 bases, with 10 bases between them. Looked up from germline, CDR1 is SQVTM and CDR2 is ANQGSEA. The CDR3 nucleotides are TGCAGCGTTGTAGCGGCCAACTCTGGAAACACCATATATTTT. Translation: CSVVAANSGNTIYF.

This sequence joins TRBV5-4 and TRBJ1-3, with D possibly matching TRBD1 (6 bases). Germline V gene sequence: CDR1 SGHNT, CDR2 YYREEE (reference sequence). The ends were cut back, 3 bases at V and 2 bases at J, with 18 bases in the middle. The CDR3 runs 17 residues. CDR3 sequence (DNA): TGTGCCAGCAGCTCCCCCCGGGGGGGGCATACTGGAAACACCATATATTTT. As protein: CASSSPRGGHTGNTIYF.

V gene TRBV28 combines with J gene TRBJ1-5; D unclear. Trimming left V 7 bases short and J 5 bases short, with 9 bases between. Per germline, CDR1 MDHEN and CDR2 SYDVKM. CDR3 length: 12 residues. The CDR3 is CASTELDQPQHF. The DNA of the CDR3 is TGTGCCAGCACCGAGCTGGATCAGCCCCAGCATTTT.

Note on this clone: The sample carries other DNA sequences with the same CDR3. CDR3 protein: CASSYSRGGEQFF. CDR3 DNA sequence: TGTGCCAGCAGTTACTCGAGAGGAGGTGAGCAGTTCTTC. The chain is built from TRBV6-5 and TRBJ2-1; a weak D match, TRBD2 (5 bases). From germline, CDR1 is MNHEY and CDR2 SVGAGI. The CDR3 has 13 residues. V lost 0 bases, J lost 9 bases, and 9 bases lay in between.

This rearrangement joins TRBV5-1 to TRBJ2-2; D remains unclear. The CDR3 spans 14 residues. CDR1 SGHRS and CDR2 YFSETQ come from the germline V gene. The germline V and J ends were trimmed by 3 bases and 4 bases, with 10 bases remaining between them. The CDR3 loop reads CASSYSLGTGELFF. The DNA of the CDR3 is TGCGCCAGCAGCTACAGTCTTGGCACCGGGGAGCTGTTTTTT.

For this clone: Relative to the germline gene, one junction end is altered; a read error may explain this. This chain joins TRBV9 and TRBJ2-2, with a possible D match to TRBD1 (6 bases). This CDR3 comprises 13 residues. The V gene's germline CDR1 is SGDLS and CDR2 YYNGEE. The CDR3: CASSDRVTEELFF. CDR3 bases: TGTGCCAGCAGCGACAGGGTGACCGAGGAGCTGTTTTTT.

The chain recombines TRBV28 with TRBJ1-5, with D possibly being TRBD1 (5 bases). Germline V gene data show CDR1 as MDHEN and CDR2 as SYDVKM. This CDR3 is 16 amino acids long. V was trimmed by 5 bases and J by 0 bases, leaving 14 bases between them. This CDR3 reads CASSQAGQHSNQPQHF. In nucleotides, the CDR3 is TGTGCCAGCAGTCAAGCGGGGCAGCATAGCAATCAGCCCCAGCATTTT.

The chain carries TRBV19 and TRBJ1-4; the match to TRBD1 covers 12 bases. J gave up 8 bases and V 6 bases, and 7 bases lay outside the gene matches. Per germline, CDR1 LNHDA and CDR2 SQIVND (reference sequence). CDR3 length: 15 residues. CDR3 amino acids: CASSNSGTGGEKLFF. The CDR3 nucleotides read TGTGCCAGTAGCAACTCCGGGACAGGGGGCGAAAAACTGTTTTTT.

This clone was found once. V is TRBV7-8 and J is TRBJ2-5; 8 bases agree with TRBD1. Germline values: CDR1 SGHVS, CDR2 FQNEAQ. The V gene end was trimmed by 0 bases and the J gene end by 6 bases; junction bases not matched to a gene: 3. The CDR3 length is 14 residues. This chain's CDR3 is CASSLARQGKTQYF. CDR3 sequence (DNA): TGTGCCAGCAGCTTAGCGAGACAGGGGAAGACCCAGTACTTC. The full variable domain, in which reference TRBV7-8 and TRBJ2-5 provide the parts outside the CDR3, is GAGVSQSPRYKVAKRGQDVALRCDPISGHVSLFWYQQALGQGPEFLTYFQNEAQLDKSGLPSDRFFAERPEGSVSTLKIQRTQQEDSAVYLCASSLARQGKTQYFGPGTRLLVL.

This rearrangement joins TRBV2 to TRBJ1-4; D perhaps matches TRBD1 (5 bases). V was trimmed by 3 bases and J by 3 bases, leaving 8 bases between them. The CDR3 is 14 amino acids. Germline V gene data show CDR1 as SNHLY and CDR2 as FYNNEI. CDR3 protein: CASSDGAANEKLFF. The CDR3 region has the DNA TGTGCCAGCAGTGATGGGGCGGCTAATGAAAAACTGTTTTTT.

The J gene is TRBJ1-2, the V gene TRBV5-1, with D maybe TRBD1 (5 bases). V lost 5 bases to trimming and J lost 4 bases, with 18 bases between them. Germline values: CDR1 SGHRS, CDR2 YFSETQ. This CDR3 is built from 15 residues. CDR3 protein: CASSQDPQGGYGYTF. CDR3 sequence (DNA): TGCGCCAGCAGTCAGGATCCTCAGGGAGGCTATGGCTACACCTTC.

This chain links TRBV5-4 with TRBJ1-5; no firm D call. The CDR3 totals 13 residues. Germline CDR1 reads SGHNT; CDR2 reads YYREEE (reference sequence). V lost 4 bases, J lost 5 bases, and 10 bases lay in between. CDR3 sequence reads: CASSTELHQPQHF. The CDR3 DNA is TGTGCCAGCAGCACGGAATTACATCAGCCCCAGCATTTT.

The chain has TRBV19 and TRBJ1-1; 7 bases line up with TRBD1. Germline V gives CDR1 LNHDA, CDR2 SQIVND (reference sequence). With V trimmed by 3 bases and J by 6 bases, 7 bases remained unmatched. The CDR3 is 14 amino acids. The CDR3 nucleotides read TGTGCCAGTAGTATGGTCGGGACAGCCGCTGAAGCTTTCTTT. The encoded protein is CASSMVGTAAEAFF.

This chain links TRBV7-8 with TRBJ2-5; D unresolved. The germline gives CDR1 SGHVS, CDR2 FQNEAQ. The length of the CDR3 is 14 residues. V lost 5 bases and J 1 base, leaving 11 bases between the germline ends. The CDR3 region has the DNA TGTGCCAGCAGCCAGACCGAGCTCCAAGAGACCCAGTACTTC. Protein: CASSQTELQETQYF.

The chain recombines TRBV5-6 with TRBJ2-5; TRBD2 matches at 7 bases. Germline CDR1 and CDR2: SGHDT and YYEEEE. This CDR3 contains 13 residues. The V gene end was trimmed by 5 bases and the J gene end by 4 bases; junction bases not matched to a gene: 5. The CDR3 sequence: CASSYGRSETQYF. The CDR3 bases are TGTGCCAGCAGTTACGGGAGGTCAGAGACCCAGTACTTC.

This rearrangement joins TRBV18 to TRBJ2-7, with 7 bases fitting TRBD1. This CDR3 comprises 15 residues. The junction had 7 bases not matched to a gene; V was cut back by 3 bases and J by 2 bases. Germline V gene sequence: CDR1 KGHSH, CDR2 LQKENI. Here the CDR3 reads CASSPRQGVAYEQYF. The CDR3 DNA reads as TGTGCCAGCTCACCGAGGCAGGGGGTAGCCTACGAGCAGTACTTC. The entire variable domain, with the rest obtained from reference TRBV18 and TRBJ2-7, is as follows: NAGVMQNPRHLVRRRGQEARLRCSPMKGHSHVYWYRQLPEEGLKFMVYLQKENIIDESGMPKERFSAEFPKEGPSILRIQQVVRGDSAAYFCASSPRQGVAYEQYFGPGTRLTVT.